The rows below give T cell receptor beta chains drawn from one sample of a study of pediatric ulcerative colitis. This table comes from immunoSEQ multiplex PCR, and its TCRdb copy is limited to in-frame clones, with some not included. Of 54,000 or so clones listed, approximately 87% are singletons. The sequenced sample was blood. The origin of the receptors is a boy between 5 and 17 years old who was a control in a study of pediatric ulcerative colitis. The CDR3 runs from the conserved cysteine through the conserved F or W. The D gene is left open where the match is weak. Not all rows give a size; the values are once, few, many and, for expanded clones, a class.

CDR3 protein	CDR3 DNA	V gene	clone size	CDR3 length	D gene	J gene
CASSVGTRQTYYEQYF	TGTGCCAGCAGCGTGGGGACTAGACAAACATACTACGAGCAGTACTTC	TRBV5-4	once	16	TRBD2	TRBJ2-7
CASSLGDRDTGELFF	TGTGCCAGCAGCTTGGGGGACAGGGACACCGGGGAGCTGTTTTTT	TRBV5-8	NA	15	TRBD1	TRBJ2-2
CASSPNPWSSYNEQFF	TGTGCCAGCAGCCCCAACCCCTGGAGCTCCTACAATGAGCAGTTCTTC	TRBV11-3	NA	16	NA	TRBJ2-1
CASSQDARADYGYTF	TGCGCCAGCAGCCAAGACGCCCGGGCGGACTATGGCTACACCTTC	TRBV4-3	NA	15	NA	TRBJ1-2
CASSLGATGVGNTIYF	TGTGCCAGCAGCTTAGGGGCCACAGGGGTGGGAAACACCATATATTTT	TRBV7-2	NA	16	TRBD1	TRBJ1-3
CASSWKRSGDSYEQYF	TGTGCCAGCAGTTGGAAGAGGAGTGGCGACTCCTACGAGCAGTACTTC	TRBV28	NA	16	NA	TRBJ2-7
CASSPGDTYGYTF	TGTGCCAGCAGCCCCGGCGATACCTATGGCTACACCTTC	TRBV7-8	few	13	NA	TRBJ1-2
CASKIGSRLMNTEAFF	TGTGCCAGTAAGATTGGCAGCCGTTTAATGAACACTGAAGCTTTCTTT	TRBV19	NA	16	NA	TRBJ1-1
CASSVTSGRAPRPYPTDEQFF	TGTGCCAGCAGCGTGACTAGCGGGAGGGCCCCAAGACCCTATCCTACCGATGAGCAGTTCTTC	TRBV9	once	21	TRBD2	TRBJ2-1
CASSLGWTGNQPQHF	TGTGCCAGCAGCTTGGGGTGGACGGGAAATCAGCCCCAGCATTTT	TRBV5-5	NA	15	NA	TRBJ1-5
CAWSQIRGDLRWNTEAFF	TGTGCCTGGAGTCAAATACGTGGGGACCTTCGTTGGAACACTGAAGCTTTCTTT	TRBV30	NA	18	NA	TRBJ1-1